The source of this T cell receptor (beta chain) is a study of T-cell reconstitution after alpha-beta-depleted transplantation in children. A library of TCRbeta sequences, prepared with unique molecular identifiers, was generated. A single record per CDR3 protein comes from TCRdb applying MiXCR to the PCR reads. Of roughly 500,000 distinct CDR3 sequences in the sample, about an eighth are singletons; the top ten hold around 6%. This clonotype was seen just once. Germline and junction disagree at one end, which may indicate a read error. Germline lookup yields CDR1 ENHRY and CDR2 SYGVKD. The CDR3 is 19 amino acids.

The source is a human donor who donated a stem cell graft to a child with combined immunodeficiency. Source: PBMCs from the stem cell graft donor, taken from the stem cell graft. The chain carries TRBV10-3 and TRBJ2-3, with D possibly being TRBD2 (5 bases). The CDR3 sequence is CTIAPGLWALHRGPDTQYF. CDR3 DNA sequence: TGTACCATCGCCCCTGGGCTTTGGGCGCTTCACCGAGGGCCAGATACGCAGTATTTT.